This T cell receptor beta chain was profiled in a study of blood T cell repertoires in COVID-19. Data came from immunoSEQ multiplex PCR; TCRdb stores just in-frame clones and leaves some out. Of 330,000 or so clones in the sample, roughly 90% were seen once. The source is a woman in her twenties or thirties who had recovered from COVID-19. Sample: PBMCs or T cells enriched from blood (not recorded which).

The CDR3 region is CASSPDRNYGYTF. CDR3 DNA: TGTGCCAGCAGCCCGGACAGGAACTATGGCTACACCTTC. The chain employs TRBV5-5 and TRBJ1-2; 7 bases fit TRBD1. The trim removed 4 bases at V and 2 bases at J, leaving 2 bases unmatched. The CDR3 is 13 residues long. Per the germline V gene, CDR1 is SGHKS and CDR2 is YYEKEE (reference sequence).